Reported below is one T cell receptor beta chain. Antigen specificity is unknown. It was with 60 Vbeta and 13 Jbeta primers that the PCR ran. The table came from immunoSEQ multiplex PCR; TCRdb's copy has only in-frame clones and leaves some out. The table shows 65,000 to 85,000 clones, with 86% occurring only once. This sample is part of a study of cytomegalovirus exposure and HLA in healthy donors. Regarding the study as a whole: Sequences of the TCR beta chain were said to predict the HLA-A and HLA-B alleles of most subjects accurately. Most TCR sequences were rare, but some public TCRs occurred in many donors. Confirmation in vitro established that a few CMV-associated chains were specific for CMV antigens.

Germline lookup yields CDR1 SNHLY and CDR2 FYNNEI. Trimming cost V 3 bases and J 2 bases, with 7 bases left between them. This CDR3 spans 13 amino acids. Sequencing used PBMCs. The genes are TRBV2 and TRBJ2-5; D gene ambiguous. The origin of this receptor is a woman aged 25-40 years in good health and CMV-seronegative. The DNA for the CDR3 is TGTGCCAGCAGTGACCTAGGACAAGAGACCCAGTACTTC. This gives the protein CASSDLGQETQYF.